The 11 T cell receptor beta chains listed next were all sequenced from one sample in a study of blood T cell repertoires in COVID-19. Libraries were prepared by immunoSEQ multiplex PCR; TCRdb keeps only in-frame clonotypes and omits some of them. Among under 350,000 clones listed, 70% to 90% were seen once. Sequenced input: PBMCs or T cells enriched from blood (not recorded which). These receptors were obtained from a middle-aged woman with acute COVID-19.

This clone was seen a handful of times. The chain has TRBV7-9 and TRBJ1-5; 9 bases agree with TRBD1. CDR1 SEHNR and CDR2 FQNEAQ come from the germline V gene (reference sequence). This CDR3 contains 16 residues. V lost 5 bases and J lost 6; bases outside the gene matches: 11. The CDR3 loop reads CASSHSTGGHTQPQHF. The CDR3 nucleotides are TGTGCCAGCAGCCATTCGACAGGGGGGCATACTCAGCCCCAGCATTTT. Full variable domain (missing parts from reference TRBV7-9 and TRBJ1-5): DTGVSQNPRHKITKRGQNVTFRCDPISEHNRLYWYRQTLGQGPEFLTYFQNEAQLEKSRLLSDRFSAERPKGSFSTLEIQRTEQGDSAMYLCASSHSTGGHTQPQHFGDGTRLSIL.

J is TRBJ1-2 and V is TRBV6-5; 10 nucleotides match TRBD1. CDR1 and CDR2 (germline): MNHEY, SVGAGI. The ends lost 6 bases at V and 7 bases at J; junction bases unmatched: 11. The CDR3 covers 15 residues. The CDR3 loop is CASSRGDRGNSGYTF. The CDR3 bases are TGTGCCAGCAGCCGAGGGGACAGGGGAAATAGTGGCTACACCTTC.

The chain uses TRBV9 and TRBJ2-1; the match to TRBD1 covers 9 bases. CDR3 length: 14 amino acids. J gave up 9 bases and V 0 bases, and 4 bases lay outside the gene matches. The germline gives CDR1 SGDLS, CDR2 YYNGEE. The CDR3 DNA sequence: TGTGCCAGCAGCGTAGGGACAGGGGTCGCTGAGCAGTTCTTC. Encoded protein: CASSVGTGVAEQFF.

The J gene is TRBJ1-3, the V gene TRBV12-2; the table gives TRBD1 as D, unverified against the DNA. TRBV12-2 is a listed pseudogene. This CDR3 is 17 amino acids long. CDR3 DNA sequence: TGTGCAAGTCGCTTGCCTAAAGAGACAGGGGTAGACGGCACCATATATTTT. Translated, it gives CASRLPKETGVDGTIYF.

V gene TRBV28 combines with J gene TRBJ1-5; 7 nucleotides align to TRBD1. The CDR3 loop spans 15 amino acids. In germline, CDR1 is MDHEN, CDR2 SYDVKM. Trimming cost V 4 bases and J 3 bases; bases outside gene matches: 6. Written as DNA, the CDR3 is TGTGCCAGCAGTTCCCGGGACAGCTACAATCAGCCCCAGCATTTT. Protein product: CASSSRDSYNQPQHF.

Here the CDR3 DNA reads TGTGCCAGCCGACTCCGAAGGCTGAACACTGAAGCTTTCTTT. It translates to CASRLRRLNTEAFF. The chain combines TRBV2 with TRBJ1-1; D is ambiguous. The germline CDR1 and CDR2 sequences are SNHLY and FYNNEI. Trimming left V 8 bases short and J 0 bases short, with 13 bases between. The CDR3 runs 14 residues.

The genes are TRBV3-1 (or the pseudogene TRBV3-2) and TRBJ1-5; unclear D gene. Trimming pared 1 base from V and 0 bases from J, leaving 4 bases between. The germline V gene encodes CDR1 LGHDT and CDR2 YNNKEL (reference sequence). The CDR3 totals 14 residues. The CDR3 DNA is TGTGCCAGCAGCCAAGTCGGTAGCAATCAGCCCCAGCATTTT. Translating gives CASSQVGSNQPQHF.

The rearrangement uses TRBV5-4 and TRBJ1-2; no clear D. Trimming pared 0 bases from V and 0 bases from J, leaving 9 bases between. CDR3 length: 15 residues. Germline V gene sequence: CDR1 SGHNT, CDR2 YYREEE (reference sequence). The CDR3 coding sequence is TGTGCCAGCAGCTTGGGGCAGGAACCTAACTATGGCTACACCTTC. Its protein is CASSLGQEPNYGYTF.

This clone is a singleton in its sample. This chain uses TRBV19 with TRBJ2-7; D gene unclear. The CDR3 sequence is 13 residues long. V lost 6 bases and J 1 base, leaving 10 bases between the germline ends. Looked up from germline, CDR1 is LNHDA and CDR2 is SQIVND (reference sequence). CDR3 protein: CASSYTPSYEQYF. Written as DNA, the CDR3 is TGTGCCAGTAGCTATACCCCGTCCTACGAGCAGTACTTC.

The genes are TRBV12-5 and TRBJ1-2; 10 bases are a match to TRBD1. V lost 1 base to trimming and J lost 5 bases; unmatched junction nucleotides: 1. Germline assignment: CDR1 LGHNT and CDR2 FRNRAP. The CDR3 runs 14 residues. CDR3 DNA sequence: TGTGCTAGTGGTTTGGGGACAGGGGGATATGGCTACACCTTC. Translating gives CASGLGTGGYGYTF.

The chain employs TRBV28 and TRBJ2-2; 10 nucleotides line up with TRBD1. The CDR3 sequence is 16 residues long. Germline V gives CDR1 MDHEN, CDR2 SYDVKM. The V segment lost 5 bases and the J segment 1 base; nucleotides outside the gene matches: 4. Here the CDR3 DNA reads TGTGCCAGCAGTAAGGGACAGGGGATGAACACCGGGGAGCTGTTTTTT. Translation gives CASSKGQGMNTGELFF.